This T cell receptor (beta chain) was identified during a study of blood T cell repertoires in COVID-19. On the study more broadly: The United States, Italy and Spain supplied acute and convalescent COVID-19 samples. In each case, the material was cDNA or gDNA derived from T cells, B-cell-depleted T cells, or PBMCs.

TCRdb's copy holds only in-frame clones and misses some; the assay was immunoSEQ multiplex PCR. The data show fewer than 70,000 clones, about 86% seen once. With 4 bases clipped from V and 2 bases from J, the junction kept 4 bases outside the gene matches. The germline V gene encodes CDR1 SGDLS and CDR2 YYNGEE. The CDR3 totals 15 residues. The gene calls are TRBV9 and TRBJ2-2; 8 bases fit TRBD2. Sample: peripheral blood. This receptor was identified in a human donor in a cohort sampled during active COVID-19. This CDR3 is CASSQRGTNTGELFF. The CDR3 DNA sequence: TGTGCCAGCAGCCAGCGGGGGACTAACACCGGGGAGCTGTTTTTT.